A selection of T cell receptor beta chains follows, all from one sample in a study of T cell changes during pregnancy in multiple sclerosis. Sequencing used immunoSEQ multiplex PCR; TCRdb keeps in-frame clones, though not all of them. The sample includes about 87,000 clones, 90% to 95% of them seen just once. The specimen comprised peripheral blood, sampled in the third trimester of pregnancy. These receptors all come from a female donor in good health, enrolled as a control in a pregnancy study. The CDR3 runs from the conserved cysteine through the conserved F or W. The D gene is left open where the match is weak. Clone size appears in some rows only: once, few, many, or a class for an expanded clone.

CDR3: CASRVGGRGDTQYF
DNA: TGTGCCAGCAGAGTGGGAGGGCGGGGAGATACGCAGTATTTT
V: TRBV2
size: .
J: TRBJ2-3
D: TRBD2

CDR3: CASGTGVIGELFF
DNA: TGTGCCAGCGGGACAGGGGTAATAGGGGAGCTGTTTTTT
V: TRBV2
size: .
J: TRBJ2-2
D: TRBD1

CDR3: CASSLDRGHTGELFF
DNA: TGTGCCAGCAGCTTAGACAGGGGGCACACCGGGGAGCTGTTTTTT
V: TRBV7-6
size: .
J: TRBJ2-2
D: TRBD1

CDR3: CASSHGQGDNEKLFF
DNA: TGTGCCAGCAGCCACGGACAAGGAGATAATGAAAAACTGTTTTTT
V: TRBV14
size: once
J: TRBJ1-4
D: .

CDR3: CASSATGGTYGSQYF
DNA: TGTGCCAGCAGTGCGACAGGGGGAACCTACGGGTCGCAGTATTTT
V: TRBV9
size: .
J: TRBJ2-3
D: TRBD1

CDR3: CASSFYEFAHNEQFF
DNA: TGTGCCAGCAGTTTTTATGAGTTCGCTCACAATGAGCAGTTCTTC
V: TRBV28
size: .
J: TRBJ2-1
D: .

CDR3: CASSFEDNQPQHF
DNA: TGCGCCAGCAGCTTCGAGGACAATCAGCCCCAGCATTTT
V: TRBV5-1
size: .
J: TRBJ1-5
D: .

CDR3: CASSLSWGTGVSYEQYF
DNA: TGTGCCAGCAGTTTAAGTTGGGGGACAGGGGTGAGCTACGAGCAGTACTTC
V: TRBV27
size: once
J: TRBJ2-7
D: TRBD1

CDR3: CAWSPPGRRSETQYF
DNA: TGTGCCTGGAGTCCCCCGGGTAGGAGGTCTGAGACCCAGTACTTC
V: TRBV30
size: .
J: TRBJ2-5
D: .

CDR3: CASSEARGGGTYEQYF
DNA: TGTGCCAGCAGTGAAGCGCGGGGAGGAGGGACCTACGAGCAGTACTTC
V: TRBV2
size: .
J: TRBJ2-7
D: .

CDR3: CASSYGGPGANVLTF
DNA: TGTGCCAGCAGTTACGGTGGGCCGGGGGCCAACGTCCTGACTTTC
V: TRBV6-6
size: once
J: TRBJ2-6
D: .

CDR3: CASSERGRREKLFF
DNA: TGTGCCAGCAGTGAGCGGGGACGTCGGGAAAAACTGTTTTTT
V: TRBV2
size: .
J: TRBJ1-4
D: .

CDR3: CASSLSDRGPFNEQFF
DNA: TGTGCCAGCAGTTTATCGGACAGGGGGCCTTTCAATGAGCAGTTCTTC
V: TRBV28
size: .
J: TRBJ2-1
D: TRBD1

CDR3: CASSIGPRQVQQNIQYF
DNA: TGTGCCAGTAGTATTGGCCCCCGACAGGTACAACAAAACATTCAGTACTTC
V: TRBV19
size: .
J: TRBJ2-4
D: .

CDR3: CATSGGDGYTF
DNA: TGTGCCACCTCAGGGGGCGATGGCTACACCTTC
V: TRBV10-3
size: .
J: TRBJ1-2
D: TRBD1

CDR3: CASMLAGGNEQFF
DNA: TGTGCCAGCATGCTAGCGGGAGGAAATGAGCAGTTCTTC
V: TRBV6-1
size: .
J: TRBJ2-1
D: TRBD2

CDR3: CATSRENRLVEETQYF
DNA: TGTGCCACCAGCAGAGAGAATAGGCTAGTCGAAGAGACCCAGTACTTC
V: TRBV15
size: .
J: TRBJ2-5
D: .

CDR3: CASSSRTGVDYEQYF
DNA: TGTGCCAGCAGCTCTAGGACAGGGGTGGACTACGAGCAGTACTTC
V: TRBV5-4
size: .
J: TRBJ2-7
D: TRBD1

CDR3: CASSLDLRTGHEQFF
DNA: TGTGCCAGCAGCTTAGATCTCAGGACAGGCCATGAGCAGTTCTTC
V: TRBV11-2
size: .
J: TRBJ2-1
D: TRBD1

CDR3: CASSLGTSGSSYEQYF
DNA: TGCGCCAGCAGCTTGGGGACTAGCGGGAGCTCCTACGAGCAGTACTTC
V: TRBV5-1
size: .
J: TRBJ2-7
D: TRBD2

CDR3: CASRGPGERISDGELFF
DNA: TGTGCCAGCAGGGGGCCGGGGGAGCGGATCTCCGACGGGGAGCTGTTTTTT
V: TRBV2
size: .
J: TRBJ2-2
D: .

CDR3: CASSYSHSQYNSPLHF
DNA: TGTGCCAGCAGTTACTCCCATTCCCAGTATAATTCACCCCTCCACTTT
V: TRBV6-5
size: .
J: TRBJ1-6
D: .

CDR3: CASSWGQSLGSGANVLTF
DNA: TGTGCCAGTAGTTGGGGGCAGAGTCTCGGGTCTGGGGCCAACGTCCTGACTTTC
V: TRBV19
size: .
J: TRBJ2-6
D: .

CDR3: CASSSAGSEGSSIVSQYF
DNA: TGCGCCAGCAGCTCCGCGGGGAGCGAAGGCTCTTCCATCGTGTCCCAGTACTTC
V: TRBV5-1
size: .
J: TRBJ2-5
D: .

CDR3: CASSQGRGKETQYF
DNA: TGTGCCAGTAGCCAGGGCAGGGGTAAAGAGACCCAGTACTTC
V: TRBV19
size: .
J: TRBJ2-5
D: .

CDR3: CASRRVATYNEQFF
DNA: TGCGCCAGCAGGAGGGTAGCGACATACAATGAGCAGTTCTTC
V: TRBV4-1
size: .
J: TRBJ2-1
D: .

CDR3: CASISQGRQETQYF
DNA: TGTGCCAGCATTAGTCAGGGCAGGCAAGAGACCCAGTACTTC
V: TRBV2
size: .
J: TRBJ2-5
D: .

CDR3: CASSRQGGTTEAFF
DNA: TGTGCCAGTAGTCGACAGGGTGGGACCACTGAAGCTTTCTTT
V: TRBV19
size: .
J: TRBJ1-1
D: TRBD1

CDR3: CASSVTGTLSSGNTIYF
DNA: TGTGCCAGCAGCGTAACAGGGACACTCAGCTCTGGAAACACCATATATTTT
V: TRBV9
size: .
J: TRBJ1-3
D: .

CDR3: CASSQEGGRAVADTQYF
DNA: TGTGCCAGCAGCCAAGAAGGCGGGAGGGCTGTCGCAGATACGCAGTATTTT
V: TRBV4-2
size: .
J: TRBJ2-3
D: TRBD2

CDR3: CASSSEGGLAGVGGELFF
DNA: TGTGCCAGCAGCAGCGAAGGGGGACTAGCGGGAGTAGGCGGGGAGCTGTTTTTT
V: TRBV11-2
size: .
J: TRBJ2-2
D: TRBD2

CDR3: CASSPTGGGTGELFF
DNA: TGTGCTAGCAGCCCGACAGGGGGCGGAACCGGGGAGCTGTTTTTT
V: TRBV7-7
size: .
J: TRBJ2-2
D: TRBD1

CDR3: CASSITGGNEQFF
DNA: TGTGCCAGTAGTATAACGGGAGGCAATGAGCAGTTCTTC
V: TRBV19
size: .
J: TRBJ2-1
D: TRBD2

CDR3: CASKGTGDYEQYF
DNA: TGTGCCAGCAAGGGGACAGGCGACTACGAGCAGTACTTC
V: TRBV5-6
size: .
J: TRBJ2-7
D: TRBD1

CDR3: CASTWGAGGPHNEQFF
DNA: TGCGCCAGCACCTGGGGGGCGGGAGGGCCTCACAATGAGCAGTTCTTC
V: TRBV5-1
size: .
J: TRBJ2-1
D: TRBD2

CDR3: CASSVQGARTEAFF
DNA: TGTGCCAGCAGTGTACAGGGGGCCAGGACTGAAGCTTTCTTT
V: TRBV6-5
size: .
J: TRBJ1-1
D: TRBD1

CDR3: CASTGYETQYF
DNA: TGTGCCAGCACAGGGTACGAGACCCAGTACTTC
V: TRBV2
size: .
J: TRBJ2-5
D: .

CDR3: CASSVIGQRNTEAFF
DNA: TGCGCCAGCAGCGTGATTGGACAGAGGAACACTGAAGCTTTCTTT
V: TRBV5-1
size: .
J: TRBJ1-1
D: .

CDR3: CSGQSNYGYTF
DNA: TGCAGTGGACAGTCCAACTATGGCTACACCTTC
V: TRBV20-1
size: .
J: TRBJ1-2
D: .

CDR3: CASSQIAGGYGYEQYF
DNA: TGTGCCAGCAGCCAAATAGCGGGAGGTTACGGCTACGAGCAGTACTTC
V: TRBV14
size: once
J: TRBJ2-7
D: TRBD2

CDR3: CASSTSGGLNEQFF
DNA: TGTGCCAGCAGTACTAGCGGGGGCCTAAATGAGCAGTTCTTC
V: TRBV25-1
size: .
J: TRBJ2-1
D: TRBD2

CDR3: CASSQGMSYNEQFF
DNA: TGCGCCAGCAGCCAAGGTATGTCCTACAATGAGCAGTTCTTC
V: TRBV4-1
size: .
J: TRBJ2-1
D: .

CDR3: CASSSRTGDTEAFF
DNA: TGCGCCAGCAGCTCCCGGACAGGGGACACTGAAGCTTTCTTT
V: TRBV5-1
size: once
J: TRBJ1-1
D: TRBD1

CDR3: CASSTGTVWADTQYF
DNA: TGTGCCAGCAGCACTGGGACAGTTTGGGCAGATACGCAGTATTTT
V: TRBV7-2
size: .
J: TRBJ2-3
D: TRBD1

CDR3: CASSVYRGLDEQFF
DNA: TGTGCCAGCAGTGTATACAGGGGGCTGGATGAGCAGTTCTTC
V: TRBV27
size: .
J: TRBJ2-1
D: TRBD1

CDR3: CAISESRSGVIYNEQFF
DNA: TGTGCCATCAGTGAGTCACGGTCAGGGGTGATTTACAATGAGCAGTTCTTC
V: TRBV10-3
size: .
J: TRBJ2-1
D: .

CDR3: CASSQTSYYDTGELFF
DNA: TGTGCCAGCAGCCAAACCTCCTATTACGACACCGGGGAGCTGTTTTTT
V: TRBV4-2
size: .
J: TRBJ2-2
D: .

CDR3: CASSALDRGRHTIYF
DNA: TGTGCCAGCAGCGCCTTGGACAGGGGGCGTCACACCATATATTTT
V: TRBV9
size: .
J: TRBJ1-3
D: TRBD1

CDR3: CASSLSSVTGELFF
DNA: TGCGCCAGCAGCTTGAGTTCAGTCACCGGGGAGCTGTTTTTT
V: TRBV5-1
size: .
J: TRBJ2-2
D: .

CDR3: CSVGSSGGFPLADTQYF
DNA: TGCAGCGTTGGGTCTAGCGGGGGGTTCCCTTTGGCAGATACGCAGTATTTT
V: TRBV29-1
size: .
J: TRBJ2-3
D: TRBD2

CDR3: CASSPDNGDTEAFF
DNA: TGTGCCAGCAGCCCCGACAACGGGGACACTGAAGCTTTCTTT
V: TRBV7-2
size: .
J: TRBJ1-1
D: .

CDR3: CASSLVGGAGYGYTF
DNA: TGTGCCAGCAGCTTAGTGGGGGGGGCGGGCTATGGCTACACCTTC
V: TRBV7-2
size: .
J: TRBJ1-2
D: .

CDR3: CASSQVVAEQYYEQYF
DNA: TGTGCCAGCAGCCAAGTCGTAGCGGAGCAATACTACGAGCAGTACTTC
V: TRBV4-2
size: .
J: TRBJ2-7
D: .

CDR3: CASSPAPGDTQYF
DNA: TGTGCCAGCAGTCCCGCGCCGGGGGATACGCAGTATTTT
V: TRBV27
size: .
J: TRBJ2-3
D: .